The rows below give T cell receptor beta chains drawn from one sample of a study of T cell responses to AZD1222 COVID-19 vaccine. Libraries were prepared by immunoSEQ multiplex PCR; TCRdb keeps only in-frame clonotypes and omits some of them. The table includes 140,000 to 150,000 clones, about 81% detected once. The starting material was peripheral blood, obtained on day 0 of MenACWY control vaccination. Every receptor here comes from an adult in good health. CDR3s include the opening cysteine and the closing phenylalanine or tryptophan. A D gene is named only where the DNA matches it firmly. Some rows mark clone size as missing; the rest say once, few, many or name a class of expanded clone.

size	D	V	J	CDR3	DNA
NA	NA	TRBV7-9	TRBJ1-1	CASSAVSGVEAFF	TGTGCCAGCAGCGCCGTTAGTGGGGTTGAAGCTTTCTTT
NA	NA	TRBV4-1	TRBJ1-5	CASSLEAGPRHF	TGCGCCAGCAGCCTTGAGGCGGGGCCTCGACATTTT
NA	NA	TRBV7-9	TRBJ1-2	CASSSGGADNYGYTF	TGTGCCAGCAGCTCAGGCGGAGCAGACAACTATGGCTACACCTTC
few	TRBD1	TRBV4-2	TRBJ2-1	CASSQESGTGFNEQFF	TGTGCCAGCAGCCAAGAGTCCGGGACAGGGTTCAATGAGCAGTTCTTC
NA	TRBD1	TRBV6-5	TRBJ2-7	CASTLTGSSYEQYF	TGTGCCAGCACCCTGACAGGGAGCTCCTACGAGCAGTACTTC
NA	TRBD1	TRBV5-1	TRBJ2-5	CASTKPGTGVSETQYF	TGCGCCAGCACCAAGCCTGGGACAGGGGTGTCGGAGACCCAGTACTTC
NA	TRBD1	TRBV4-1	TRBJ2-2	CASSAGTGGSGELFF	TGCGCCAGCTCCGCTGGGACAGGGGGTTCCGGGGAGCTGTTTTTT
NA	TRBD2	TRBV5-1	TRBJ2-7	CASIAGGPPYEQYF	TGCGCCAGCATCGCGGGGGGCCCTCCCTACGAGCAGTACTTC
NA	NA	TRBV19	TRBJ1-5	CASSPGHSNQPQHF	TGTGCCAGTAGTCCCGGACACAGCAATCAGCCCCAGCATTTT
NA	NA	TRBV24-1	TRBJ1-2	CATSDPKTNYGYTF	TGTGCCACCAGTGATCCGAAAACTAACTATGGCTACACCTTC
few	TRBD1	TRBV29-1	TRBJ2-3	CSVGPPGQGSAADTQYF	TGCAGCGTTGGACCACCGGGACAGGGCTCGGCGGCAGATACGCAGTATTTT
NA	NA	TRBV28	TRBJ2-2	CASRGARANTGELFF	TGTGCCAGCAGGGGGGCCCGCGCGAACACCGGGGAGCTGTTTTTT
NA	NA	TRBV12-3/TRBV12-4	TRBJ1-6	CASSFSPSPLHF	TGTGCCAGCAGTTTTAGTCCATCACCCCTCCACTTT
NA	NA	TRBV19	TRBJ2-1	CASSIDGYNEQFF	TGTGCCAGTAGTATCGACGGTTACAATGAGCAGTTCTTC
once	TRBD1	TRBV6-6	TRBJ1-5	CASRQGGYSNQPQHF	TGTGCCAGCAGACAGGGGGGTTATAGCAATCAGCCCCAGCATTTT
NA	TRBD1	TRBV6-5	TRBJ2-1	CASSPRGKGANEQFF	TGTGCCAGCAGTCCCCGAGGTAAGGGGGCGAATGAGCAGTTCTTC
NA	NA	TRBV3-1/TRBV3-2	TRBJ1-2	CASSQVDSLPNGYTF	TGTGCCAGCAGCCAAGTCGACAGCCTCCCGAATGGCTACACCTTC
NA	TRBD1	TRBV5-4	TRBJ2-7	CASSWDRDSYEQYF	TGTGCCAGCAGCTGGGACAGGGACTCCTACGAGCAGTACTTC
NA	NA	TRBV28	TRBJ1-4	CASSSKNEKLFF	TGTGCCAGCAGCTCCAAGAATGAAAAACTGTTTTTT
NA	NA	TRBV18	TRBJ1-1	CASSPDMSTEAFF	TGTGCCAGCTCGCCAGACATGTCCACTGAAGCTTTCTTT
NA	TRBD1	TRBV5-4	TRBJ1-1	CASSSGGHDTEAFF	TGTGCCAGCAGCTCAGGGGGCCATGACACTGAAGCTTTCTTT
NA	NA	TRBV5-1	TRBJ1-1	CASSFLRRSVMDGKNMNTEAFF	TGCGCCAGCAGCTTCCTTCGCCGATCGGTCATGGACGGGAAAAATATGAACACTGAAGCTTTCTTT
NA	NA	TRBV10-1	TRBJ2-3	CASSPSGLSKLTDTQYF	TGCGCCAGCAGCCCCTCGGGCCTCTCTAAACTCACAGATACGCAGTATTTT
NA	NA	TRBV7-7	TRBJ2-5	CASSLAGGQETQYF	TGTGCCAGCAGCTTAGCAGGGGGCCAAGAGACCCAGTACTTC
NA	TRBD1	TRBV7-3	TRBJ1-2	CASSYRDRAGRDTF	TGTGCCAGCAGCTACCGGGACAGGGCGGGACGGGACACCTTC
NA	NA	TRBV6-5	TRBJ1-4	CASRPQQATNEKLFF	TGTGCCAGCAGGCCACAGCAAGCAACTAATGAAAAACTGTTTTTT
NA	NA	TRBV9	TRBJ1-5	CASSVGGARNQPQHF	TGTGCCAGCAGCGTAGGGGGGGCACGCAATCAGCCCCAGCATTTT
NA	NA	TRBV10-2	TRBJ1-6	CASNPTERINSPLHF	TGCGCCAGCAACCCGACAGAGCGGATTAATTCACCCCTCCACTTT
NA	TRBD1	TRBV18	TRBJ2-6	CASSPRGSGANVLTF	TGTGCCAGCTCACCCAGGGGGTCCGGGGCCAACGTCCTGACTTTC
NA	NA	TRBV28	TRBJ2-5	CASRPGVQAQYF	TGTGCCAGCCGCCCGGGGGTCCAGGCCCAGTACTTC
NA	TRBD1	TRBV28	TRBJ2-2	CAGQDTGELFF	TGTGCCGGACAGGACACCGGGGAGCTGTTTTTT
NA	NA	TRBV4-1	TRBJ1-2	CASSQDGRRPAKGYTF	TGCGCCAGCAGCCAAGATGGACGGCGGCCCGCGAAAGGCTACACCTTC
NA	NA	TRBV25-1	TRBJ2-2	CASTPTANTGELFF	TGTGCCAGCACCCCTACTGCGAACACCGGGGAGCTGTTTTTT
NA	TRBD2	TRBV7-3	TRBJ2-1	CASSSGRAPNEQFF	TGTGCCAGCAGCTCAGGGAGGGCCCCAAATGAGCAGTTCTTC
NA	NA	TRBV7-9	TRBJ2-3	CASSSAGVDTQYF	TGTGCCAGCAGCTCCGCAGGGGTGGATACGCAGTATTTT
NA	TRBD1	TRBV19	TRBJ1-1	CASRRGPIVEDTEAFF	TGTGCCAGTAGGAGGGGGCCGATTGTCGAGGACACTGAAGCTTTCTTT
NA	NA	TRBV11-2	TRBJ2-1	CASRWEPNNEQFF	TGTGCCAGCAGGTGGGAACCGAACAATGAGCAGTTCTTC
NA	NA	TRBV28	TRBJ2-1	CASSDYSVDEQFF	TGTGCCAGCAGTGATTACAGTGTGGATGAGCAGTTCTTC
NA	NA	TRBV19	TRBJ2-1	CASSIGPRRGVYNEQFF	TGTGCCAGTAGTATAGGTCCCCGCAGGGGGGTCTACAATGAGCAGTTCTTC